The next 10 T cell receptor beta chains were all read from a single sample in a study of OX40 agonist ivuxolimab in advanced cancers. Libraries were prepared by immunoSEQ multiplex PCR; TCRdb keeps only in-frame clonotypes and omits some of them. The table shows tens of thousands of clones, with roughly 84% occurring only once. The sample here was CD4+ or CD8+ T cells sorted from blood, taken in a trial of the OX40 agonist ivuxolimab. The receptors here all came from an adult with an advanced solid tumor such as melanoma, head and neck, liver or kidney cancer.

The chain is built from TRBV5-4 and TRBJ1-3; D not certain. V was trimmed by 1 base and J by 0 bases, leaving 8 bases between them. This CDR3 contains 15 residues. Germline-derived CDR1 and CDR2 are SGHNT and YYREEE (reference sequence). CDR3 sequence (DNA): TGTGCCAGCAGCTTGACGGACCACTCTGGAAACACCATATATTTT. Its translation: CASSLTDHSGNTIYF.

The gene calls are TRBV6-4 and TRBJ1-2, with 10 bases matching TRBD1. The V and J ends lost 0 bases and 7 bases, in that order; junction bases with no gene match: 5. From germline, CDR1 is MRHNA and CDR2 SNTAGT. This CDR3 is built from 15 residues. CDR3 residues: CASSDSATGGGGYTF. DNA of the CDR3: TGTGCCAGCAGTGACTCGGCGACAGGGGGCGGTGGCTACACCTTC.

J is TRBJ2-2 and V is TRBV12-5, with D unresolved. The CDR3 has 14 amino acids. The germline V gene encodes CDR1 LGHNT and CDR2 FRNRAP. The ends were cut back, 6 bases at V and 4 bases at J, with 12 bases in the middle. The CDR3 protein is CASGADRSTGELFF. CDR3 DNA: TGTGCTAGTGGGGCCGATCGGAGCACCGGGGAGCTGTTTTTT.

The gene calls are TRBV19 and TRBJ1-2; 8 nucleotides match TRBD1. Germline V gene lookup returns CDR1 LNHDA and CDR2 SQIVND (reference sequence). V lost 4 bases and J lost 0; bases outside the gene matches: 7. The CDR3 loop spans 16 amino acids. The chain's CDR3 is CASSKHRGNPNYGYTF. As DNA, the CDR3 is TGTGCCAGTAGTAAGCACAGGGGGAATCCTAACTATGGCTACACCTTC.

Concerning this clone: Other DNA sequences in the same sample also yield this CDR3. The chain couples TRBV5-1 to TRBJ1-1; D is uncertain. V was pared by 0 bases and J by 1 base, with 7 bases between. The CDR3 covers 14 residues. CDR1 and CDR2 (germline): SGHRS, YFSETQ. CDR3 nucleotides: TGCGCCAGCAGCTTGGCGAATACGAACACTGAAGCTTTCTTT. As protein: CASSLANTNTEAFF.

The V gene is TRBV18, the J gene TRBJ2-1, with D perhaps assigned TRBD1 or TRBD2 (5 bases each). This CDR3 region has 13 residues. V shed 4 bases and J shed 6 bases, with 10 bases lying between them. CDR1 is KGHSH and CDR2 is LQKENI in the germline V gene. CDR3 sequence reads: CASSLGGGNEQFF. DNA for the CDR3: TGTGCCAGCTCACTGGGTGGGGGCAATGAGCAGTTCTTC.

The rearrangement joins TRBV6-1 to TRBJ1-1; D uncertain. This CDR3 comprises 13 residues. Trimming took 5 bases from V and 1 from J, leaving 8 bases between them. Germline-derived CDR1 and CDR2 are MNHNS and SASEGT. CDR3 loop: CASSSITNTEAFF. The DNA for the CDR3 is TGTGCCAGCAGTTCGATTACGAACACTGAAGCTTTCTTT.

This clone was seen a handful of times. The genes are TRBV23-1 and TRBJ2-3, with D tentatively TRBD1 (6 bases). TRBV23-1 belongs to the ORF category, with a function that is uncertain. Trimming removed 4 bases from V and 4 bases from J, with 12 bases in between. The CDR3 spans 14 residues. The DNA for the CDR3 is TGCGCCAGCAGTCTAGAAAAGGGGGCAGATACGCAGTATTTT. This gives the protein CASSLEKGADTQYF.

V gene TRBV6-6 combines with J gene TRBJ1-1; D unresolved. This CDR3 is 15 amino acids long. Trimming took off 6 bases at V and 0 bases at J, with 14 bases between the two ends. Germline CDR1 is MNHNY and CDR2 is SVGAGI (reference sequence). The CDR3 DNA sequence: TGTGCCAGCAGGCGCTCTGGGAATTTGAACACTGAAGCTTTCTTT. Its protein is CASRRSGNLNTEAFF.

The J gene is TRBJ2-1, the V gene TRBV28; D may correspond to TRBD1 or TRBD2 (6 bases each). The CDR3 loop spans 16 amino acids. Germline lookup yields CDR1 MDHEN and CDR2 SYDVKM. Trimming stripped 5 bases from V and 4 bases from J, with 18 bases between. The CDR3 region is CASSPYVGGEYNEQFF. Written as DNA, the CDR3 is TGTGCCAGCAGTCCTTACGTCGGGGGCGAATACAATGAGCAGTTCTTC.